This T cell receptor (beta chain) was sequenced for a study of shared clonotypes between healthy human individuals. V was cut by 0 bases and J by 6 bases, with 9 bases left in between. In germline, CDR1 is SGHNT, CDR2 YENEEA. The CDR3 is 14 amino acids. The table came from immunoSEQ multiplex PCR; TCRdb's copy has only in-frame clones and leaves some out. Among over a million clones listed, approximately 97% were seen once. The specimen was naive CD4+ T cells sorted from blood. Subset of the sample: CD45RA+ positively selected. V is TRBV11-3 and J is TRBJ2-1; possible D gene TRBD2, 6 bases. The TCR sequence derives from a young man in good health. The CDR3 bases are TGTGCCAGCAGCTTAGATCCGACTAGCAATGAGCAGTTCTTC. Translating gives CASSLDPTSNEQFF. The variable domain in full, completed from reference TRBV11-3 and TRBJ2-1, reads EAGVVQSPRYKIIEKKQPVAFWCNPISGHNTLYWYLQNLGQGPELLIRYENEEAVDDSQLPKDRFSAERLKGVDSTLKIQPAELGDSAVYLCASSLDPTSNEQFFGPGTRLTVL.